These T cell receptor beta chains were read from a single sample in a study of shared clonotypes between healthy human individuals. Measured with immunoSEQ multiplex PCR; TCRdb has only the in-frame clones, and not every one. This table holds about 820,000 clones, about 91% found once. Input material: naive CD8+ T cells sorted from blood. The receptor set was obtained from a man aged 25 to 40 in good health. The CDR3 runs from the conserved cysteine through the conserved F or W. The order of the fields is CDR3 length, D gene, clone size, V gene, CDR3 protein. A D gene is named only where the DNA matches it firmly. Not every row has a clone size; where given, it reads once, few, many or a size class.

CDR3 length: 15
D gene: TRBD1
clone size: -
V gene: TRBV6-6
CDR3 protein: CASSRQGDDPYEQYF

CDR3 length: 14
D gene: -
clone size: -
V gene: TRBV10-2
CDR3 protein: CASSESGPRQPQHF

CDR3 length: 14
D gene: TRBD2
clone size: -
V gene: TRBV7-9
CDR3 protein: CASRSAGLTYEQYF

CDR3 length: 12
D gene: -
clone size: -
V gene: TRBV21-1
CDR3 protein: CAGTGVAGELFF

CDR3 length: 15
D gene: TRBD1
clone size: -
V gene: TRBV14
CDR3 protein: CASSSETGEAYEQYF

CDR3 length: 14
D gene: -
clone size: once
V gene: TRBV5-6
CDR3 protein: CASSFWGTSYEQYF

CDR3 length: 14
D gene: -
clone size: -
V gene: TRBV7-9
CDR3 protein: CASSSFSVGETQYF

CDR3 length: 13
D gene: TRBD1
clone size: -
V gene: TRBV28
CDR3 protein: CASSLGQDQPQHF

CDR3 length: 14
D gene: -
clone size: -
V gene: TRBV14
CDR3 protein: CASSARDIAYEQYF

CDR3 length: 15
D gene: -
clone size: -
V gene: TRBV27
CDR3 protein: CASSRLPGRKETQYF

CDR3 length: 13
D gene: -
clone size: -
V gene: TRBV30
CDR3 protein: CAWSWAGNTEAFF

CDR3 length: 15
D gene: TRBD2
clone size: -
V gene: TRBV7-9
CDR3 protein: CASSLAGGTTGELFF

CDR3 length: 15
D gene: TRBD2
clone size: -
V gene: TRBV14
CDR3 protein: CASSQIAGIDDEQYF

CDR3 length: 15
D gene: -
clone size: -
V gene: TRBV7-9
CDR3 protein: CASSPSITSNYGYTF

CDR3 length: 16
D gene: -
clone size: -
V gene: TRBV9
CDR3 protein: CASSPRGDTNSYEQYF

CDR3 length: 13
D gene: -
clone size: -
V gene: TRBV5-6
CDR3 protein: CASSLESRNEQFF

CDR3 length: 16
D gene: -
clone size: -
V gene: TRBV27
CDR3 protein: CASSQGASGSTDTQYF

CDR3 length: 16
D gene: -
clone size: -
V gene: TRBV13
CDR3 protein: CASSLGTGLSRYEQYF

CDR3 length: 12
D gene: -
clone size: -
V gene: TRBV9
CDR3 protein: CATYRANYGYTF

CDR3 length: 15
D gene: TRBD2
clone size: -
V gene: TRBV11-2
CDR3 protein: CASSLMPSGDNEQFF

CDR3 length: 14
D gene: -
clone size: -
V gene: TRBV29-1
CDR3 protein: CSVKKDSGQETQYF